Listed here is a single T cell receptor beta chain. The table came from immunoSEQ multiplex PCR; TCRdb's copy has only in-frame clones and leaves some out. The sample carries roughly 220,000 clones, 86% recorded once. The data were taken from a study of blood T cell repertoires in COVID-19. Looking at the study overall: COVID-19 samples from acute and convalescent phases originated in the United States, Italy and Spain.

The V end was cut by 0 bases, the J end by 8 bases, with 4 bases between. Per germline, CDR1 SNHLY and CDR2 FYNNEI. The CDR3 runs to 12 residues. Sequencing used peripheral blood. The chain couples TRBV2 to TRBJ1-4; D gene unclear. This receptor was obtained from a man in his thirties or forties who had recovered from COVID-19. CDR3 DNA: TGTGCCAGCAGTGAAGCGCAGGAAAAACTGTTTTTT. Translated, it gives CASSEAQEKLFF.